Listed below are T cell receptor beta chains from one sample, sequenced in a study of blood T cell repertoires in COVID-19. Sequenced by immunoSEQ multiplex PCR; TCRdb stores in-frame clones only, minus some. The table records 250,000 to 300,000 clones, around nine tenths of them present only once. Source material: peripheral blood. The receptors stem from a woman between 35 and 50 years old who had recovered from COVID-19. Each CDR3 is given without its conserved first and last residue.

ASTSTASGNTIY	TRBV6-5	TRBJ1-3
ASRAGYGYT	TRBV12-3/TRBV12-4	TRBJ1-2
SVRGASGSPSSYEQY	TRBV29-1	TRBJ2-7
ASSQGPEAF	TRBV3-1/TRBV3-2	TRBJ1-1
AWSVQRKWDSRLPKNTEAF	TRBV30	TRBJ1-1
ASGDIWRGPAY	TRBV7-2	TRBJ2-3
ATSRPRGLAEETQY	TRBV15	TRBJ2-5
ASSQQGFSGNTIY	TRBV6-5	TRBJ1-3
ASSQGNYGYT	TRBV6-5	TRBJ1-2
ASSPKRATQETQY	TRBV18	TRBJ2-5
ASSPEGYEKLF	TRBV12-3/TRBV12-4	TRBJ1-4
SAMRANEQF	TRBV20-1	TRBJ2-1
ASSSPTGVGDGYT	TRBV5-1	TRBJ1-2
ASSSGQGKTGANVLT	TRBV5-4	TRBJ2-6
ASSEWGTASTDTQY	TRBV25-1	TRBJ2-3
ASSPTGQGSAEAF	TRBV18	TRBJ1-1
ASSLVQGEGQPQH	TRBV5-8	TRBJ1-5
ASSLVQGARGYT	TRBV7-2	TRBJ1-2
ATSDPGQATDTQY	TRBV24-1	TRBJ2-3
ASSLSLGLYT	TRBV7-9	TRBJ1-2
ASSPPDRFYEKLF	TRBV25-1	TRBJ1-4
ASSRNRDRGLSSYEQY	TRBV11-2	TRBJ2-7
ASSLGGASQPQH	TRBV7-9	TRBJ1-5
ASSFGEWAGELF	TRBV7-9	TRBJ2-2
ASSEQNRGGTQY	TRBV25-1	TRBJ2-5
ASSGREWSDTGELF	TRBV25-1	TRBJ2-2
ASIMGGNTGELF	TRBV21-1	TRBJ2-2
ASSLFPHRGHNSPLH	TRBV27	TRBJ1-6
ASSRGVAGGTDTQY	TRBV5-8	TRBJ2-3
ATKRRDGVGPQH	TRBV15	TRBJ1-5
ASSWGTPNSPLH	TRBV6-5	TRBJ1-6
ASSVGPGTNEKLF	TRBV9	TRBJ1-4
ATGGRDFSRTTL	TRBV19	TRBJ1-2
AISDGTGGGYT	TRBV10-3	TRBJ1-2